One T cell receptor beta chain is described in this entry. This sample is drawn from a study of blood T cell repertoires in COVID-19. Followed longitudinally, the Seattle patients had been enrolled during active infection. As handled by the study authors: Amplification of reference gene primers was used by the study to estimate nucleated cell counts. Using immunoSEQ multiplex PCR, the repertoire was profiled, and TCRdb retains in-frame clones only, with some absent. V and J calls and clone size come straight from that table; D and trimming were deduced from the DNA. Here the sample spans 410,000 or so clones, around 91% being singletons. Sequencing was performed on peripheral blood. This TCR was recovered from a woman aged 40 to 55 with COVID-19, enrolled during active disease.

The CDR3 DNA is TGTGCCAGCAGTGAAGCCCCGGACAGGGTGAACACTGAAGCTTTCTTT. It is translated as CASSEAPDRVNTEAFF. The J gene is TRBJ1-1, the V gene TRBV6-1; TRBD1 matches 8 bases. After removal of 0 bases from V and 0 bases from J, the junction contained 3 bases not matched to a gene. Per the germline V gene, CDR1 is MNHNS and CDR2 is SASEGT. This CDR3 contains 16 residues.